Given below is one T cell receptor beta chain in context. These data belong to a study of blood T cell repertoires in COVID-19. As for the study in general: From T cells, B-cell-depleted T cells, or PBMCs came the material, which was cDNA or gDNA.

In the original workflow: Amplification from reference gene primers served as the basis for estimated nucleated cell counts. Profiling relied on immunoSEQ multiplex PCR, and the TCRdb table lists in-frame clones only, not all of them. That table is the source of V, J and clone size, and D and trimming were worked out from the DNA. The sample has 100,000 or so clones, over 70% seen once. The TCR sequence derives from a human donor in a cohort sampled during active COVID-19. What was sequenced was peripheral blood.

The CDR3 protein is CASSFLWLAGITDTQYF. CDR3 DNA sequence: TGTGCCAGCAGTTTCCTGTGGCTAGCGGGAATCACAGATACGCAGTATTTT. The chain uses TRBV27 and TRBJ2-3; the match to TRBD2 covers 9 bases. Unmatched junction bases numbered 9, after V lost 3 bases and J lost 2 bases. Germline V CDR1 and CDR2: MNHEY, SMNVEV (reference sequence). The CDR3 contains 17 residues.